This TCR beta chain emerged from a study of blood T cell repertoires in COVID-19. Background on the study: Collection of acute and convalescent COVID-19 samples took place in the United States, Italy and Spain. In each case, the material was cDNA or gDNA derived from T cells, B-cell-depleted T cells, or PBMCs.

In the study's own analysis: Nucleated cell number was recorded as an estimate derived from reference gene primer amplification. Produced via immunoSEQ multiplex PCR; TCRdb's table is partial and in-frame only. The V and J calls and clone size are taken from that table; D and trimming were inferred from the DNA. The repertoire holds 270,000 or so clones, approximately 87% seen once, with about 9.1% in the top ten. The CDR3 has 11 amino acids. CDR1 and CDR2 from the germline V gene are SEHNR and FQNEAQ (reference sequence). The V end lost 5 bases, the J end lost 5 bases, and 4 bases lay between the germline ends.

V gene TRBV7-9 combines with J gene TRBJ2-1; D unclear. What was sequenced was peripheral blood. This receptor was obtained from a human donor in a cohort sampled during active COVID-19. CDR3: CASSHDNEQFF. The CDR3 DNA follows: TGTGCCAGCAGCCATGACAATGAGCAGTTCTTC.